A single sample gave rise to the 3 T cell receptor beta chains below, sequenced in a study of breast tumors, draining lymph nodes, adjacent tissues. Samples came from axillary lymph nodes draining the breast cancer. MiXCR, applied by TCRdb to the multiplex PCR reads, yields one record per CDR3 protein. The data show 75,000 to 100,000 distinct CDR3 sequences, roughly a fifth seen once. The sequenced sample consisted of axillary lymph node tissue. Receptors were obtained from a female donor with breast cancer. Some clones in this sample may be carry-over from other donors' samples.

Comment on this clonotype: This may come from a read error, since a much larger clone is one base off. The chain joins TRBV20-1 to TRBJ1-4, with no clear D. The germline V gene has CDR1 DFQATT and CDR2 SNEGSKA (reference sequence). The CDR3 has 14 amino acids. The V end was cut by 3 bases, the J end by 7 bases, with 15 bases between. CDR3 nucleotide sequence: TGCAGTGCTAGCCATACAGAAAATAGTGAAAAACTGTTTTTT. This sequence encodes CSASHTENSEKLFF.

This chain uses TRBV3-1 with TRBJ2-5, with TRBD2 identical over 8 bases. Germline V gene data show CDR1 as LGHDT and CDR2 as YNNKEL (reference sequence). The length of the CDR3 is 14 residues. The V gene end was trimmed by 3 bases and the J gene end by 5 bases; junction bases not matched to a gene: 5. DNA for the CDR3: TGTGCCAGCAGCCACCCCGGGGGGGGGGAGACCCAGTACTTC. Protein sequence: CASSHPGGGETQYF.

This clonotype was picked up many times. Germline and junction disagree at one end, which may indicate a read error. V and J are TRBV20-1 and TRBJ2-5; D may match TRBD1 or TRBD2 (5 bases each). From germline, CDR1 is DFQATT and CDR2 SNEGSKA (reference sequence). This CDR3 spans 14 amino acids. In nucleotides, the CDR3 is TGCAGTGCTCCTACTACCTTCGGGGCGGCGCCGACGGACTTC. Translated: CSAPTTFGAAPTDF.